This passage covers 31 T cell receptor beta chains from one sample sequenced in a study of precursors of human CD4 cytotoxic T cells. TCRdb re-derived calls from the reads in MiXCR, one entry per CDR3 protein. Of about 720 distinct CDR3 sequences listed, over 20% are singletons. Four sorted CD4+ memory subsets, central memory, effector memory, IL-7R-high TEMRA and IL-7R-negative TEMRA, were UMI-sequenced. Material: memory CD4+ T cells from blood (PBMCs). The receptors derive from a human donor in good health.

V usage is TRBV4-1 and J usage is TRBJ2-2, with 13 bases matching TRBD2. The CDR3 runs 15 residues. Germline V lookup: CDR1 MGHRA, CDR2 YSYEKL. J gave up 8 bases and V 4 bases, and 4 bases lay outside the gene matches. In nucleotides, the CDR3 is TGCGCCAGCAGCCCCGGACTAGCGGGAGTTGGGGAGCTGTTTTTT. This gives the protein CASSPGLAGVGELFF.

The V call is TRBV24-1, the J call TRBJ2-1, with D tentatively TRBD1 or TRBD2 (5 bases each). Germline CDR1 is KGHDR and CDR2 is SFDVKD. This CDR3 is 15 amino acids long. The V end lost 1 base, the J end lost 5 bases, and 11 bases lay between the germline ends. For the CDR3, the DNA is TGTGCCACCAGTGATTTCAGGGCGGGTAACAATGAGCAGTTCTTC. Its translation: CATSDFRAGNNEQFF.

This clonotype has just a few counts. The CDR3 sequence is CASSFNHLQDEQYF. CDR3 coding DNA: TGTGCCAGCAGTTTTAACCATTTGCAGGACGAGCAGTACTTC. This chain links TRBV12-3 or TRBV12-4 with TRBJ2-7; D not certain. The CDR3 has 14 residues. The germline V and J ends were trimmed by 3 bases and 5 bases, with 14 bases remaining between them.

The chain joins TRBV12-5 to TRBJ2-1, with 7 bases that match TRBD2. CDR1 is LGHNT, CDR2 FRNRAP, per germline. The V gene end was trimmed by 0 bases and the J gene end by 7 bases; junction bases not matched to a gene: 12. The CDR3 extends over 17 amino acids. The CDR3 here is CASGLVHEGGMINEQFF. In nucleotides, the CDR3 is TGTGCTAGTGGTTTGGTACATGAGGGAGGGATGATAAATGAGCAGTTCTTC.

In this sample, this clonotype turned up a few times. J is TRBJ2-7 and V is TRBV5-1, with TRBD2 as a possible D gene (5 bases). The germline V and J ends were trimmed by 0 bases and 2 bases, with 6 bases remaining between them. The CDR3 sequence is 13 residues long. The germline CDR1 and CDR2 sequences are SGHRS and YFSETQ. The CDR3 is CASSLGLTYEQYF. CDR3 nucleotide sequence: TGCGCCAGCAGCTTGGGACTAACCTACGAGCAGTACTTC. The whole variable domain, remainder taken from reference TRBV5-1 and TRBJ2-7, is KAGVTQTPRYLIKTRGQQVTLSCSPISGHRSVSWYQQTPGQGLQFLFEYFSETQRNKGNFPGRFSGRQFSNSRSEMNVSTLELGDSALYLCASSLGLTYEQYFGPGTRLTVT.

The chain uses TRBV20-1 and TRBJ1-6; 7 bases are shared with TRBD1. Germline V lookup: CDR1 DFQATT, CDR2 SNEGSKA (reference sequence). This CDR3 has 15 amino acids. J was trimmed by 10 bases and V by 0 bases; bases with no gene match: 9. For the CDR3, the DNA is TGCAGTGCTAGAGAGCAGGGGGGATACGGATCACCCCTCCACTTT. This encodes CSAREQGGYGSPLHF.

This clonotype has just a few counts. The chain carries TRBV18 and TRBJ2-1, with D maybe TRBD1 (5 bases). CDR3 size: 17 residues. Looked up from germline, CDR1 is KGHSH and CDR2 is LQKENI. V dropped 2 bases and J dropped 0 bases, with 14 bases sitting between them. The chain's CDR3 is CASSPTKPGSSYNEQFF. CDR3 DNA: TGTGCCAGCTCACCAACCAAGCCAGGGTCCTCCTACAATGAGCAGTTCTTC.

This clonotype was found a few times. The chain links TRBV29-1 to TRBJ2-7; 7 nucleotides line up with TRBD1. J gave up 0 bases and V 4 bases, and 3 bases lay outside the gene matches. This CDR3 spans 13 amino acids. Germline values: CDR1 SQVTM, CDR2 ANQGSEA. The CDR3 sequence is CSVGDSYSYEQYF. In DNA, the CDR3 is TGCAGCGTTGGGGACAGCTACTCCTACGAGCAGTACTTC.

The V and J genes are TRBV29-1 and TRBJ2-1; no clear D gene. V lost 4 bases and J 7 bases, leaving 20 bases between the germline ends. Germline lookup yields CDR1 SQVTM and CDR2 ANQGSEA. CDR3 length equals 15 residues. The CDR3 protein is CSVARPSLAGNEQFF. CDR3 DNA sequence: TGCAGCGTTGCCAGACCTAGTTTGGCAGGAAATGAGCAGTTCTTC.

The chain links TRBV11-2 to TRBJ1-2; unclear D gene. This CDR3 spans 11 amino acids. Germline V gives CDR1 SGHAT, CDR2 FQNNGV. V was pared by 1 base and J by 7 bases, with 4 bases between. For the CDR3, the DNA is TGTGCCAGCAGCTTAGGTTTTGGCTACACCTTC. Its protein is CASSLGFGYTF. The whole variable domain, filled in from reference TRBV11-2 and TRBJ1-2, reads EAGVAQSPRYKIIEKRQSVAFWCNPISGHATLYWYQQILGQGPKLLIQFQNNGVVDDSQLPKDRFSAERLKGVDSTLKIQPAKLEDSAVYLCASSLGFGYTFGSGTRLTVV.

V is TRBV19 and J is TRBJ2-1; possibly TRBD2 for D (6 bases). The germline CDR1 and CDR2 sequences are LNHDA and SQIVND (reference sequence). The V end was cut by 7 bases, the J end by 5 bases, with 15 bases between. This CDR3 contains 14 residues. DNA of the CDR3: TGTGCCAGTACTATTCCGGGGGTCAACAATGAGCAGTTCTTC. Protein sequence: CASTIPGVNNEQFF.

This chain connects TRBV10-3 to TRBJ2-7, with 7 bases identical to TRBD2. The CDR3 runs to 14 residues. Germline V lookup: CDR1 ENHRY, CDR2 SYGVKD. V was clipped by 6 bases and J by 3 bases; unmatched bases: 8. CDR3 sequence: CAISPSGINYEQYF. The CDR3 nucleotides read TGTGCCATCAGCCCCAGCGGGATCAACTACGAGCAGTACTTC.

The V and J genes are TRBV6-6 and TRBJ1-6, with TRBD1 matching over 10 bases. The germline CDR1 and CDR2 sequences are MNHNY and SVGAGI (reference sequence). The CDR3 has 15 residues. The V segment lost 4 bases and the J segment 10 bases; nucleotides outside the gene matches: 7. In DNA form, the CDR3 reads TGTGCCAGCAGTTCCCTGACAGGGGGCAGGTCACCCCTCCACTTT. It specifies CASSSLTGGRSPLHF.

The rearrangement uses TRBV21-1 and TRBJ2-1. TRBV21-1 is deemed a pseudogene. The CDR3 spans 13 residues. The CDR3 loop is CASSFEALGEQFF. DNA of the CDR3: TGTGCCAGCAGCTTCGAGGCGTTGGGTGAGCAGTTCTTC.

The chain couples TRBV5-4 to TRBJ1-3; TRBD1 matches at 7 bases. Per the germline V gene, CDR1 is SGHNT and CDR2 is YYREEE (reference sequence). The junction had 9 bases not matched to a gene; V was cut back by 2 bases and J by 4 bases. This CDR3 is built from 16 residues. The CDR3 region is CASSFRTGARGNTIYF. CDR3 coding DNA: TGTGCCAGCAGCTTCCGGACAGGCGCAAGGGGAAACACCATATATTTT.

This clonotype was seen a single time. The chain combines TRBV18 with TRBJ1-2; 7 nucleotides agree with TRBD1. With V trimmed by 2 bases and J by 2 bases, 8 bases remained unmatched. This CDR3 is 16 amino acids long. Germline V gene data show CDR1 as KGHSH and CDR2 as LQKENI. Written as DNA, the CDR3 is TGTGCCAGCTCACCAAACCCGGGACAGAGAAACTATGGCTACACCTTC. Its protein product is CASSPNPGQRNYGYTF. Looking up the rest from reference TRBV18 and TRBJ1-2 gives the full variable domain: NAGVMQNPRHLVRRRGQEARLRCSPMKGHSHVYWYRQLPEEGLKFMVYLQKENIIDESGMPKERFSAEFPKEGPSILRIQQVVRGDSAAYFCASSPNPGQRNYGYTFGSGTRLTVV.

The rearrangement links TRBV12-3 or TRBV12-4 to TRBJ1-2; D gene unclear. This CDR3 comprises 12 residues. Trimming took 6 bases from V and 8 from J, leaving 13 bases between them. The CDR3 here is CASSRRTSGYTF. Written as DNA, the CDR3 is TGTGCCAGCAGCCGTCGAACTAGCGGCTACACCTTC.

This chain connects TRBV27 to TRBJ1-1, with D possibly being TRBD1 (6 bases). Trimming left V 5 bases short and J 4 bases short, with 14 bases between. CDR1 is MNHEY and CDR2 is SMNVEV in the germline V gene (reference sequence). This CDR3 spans 14 amino acids. The DNA of the CDR3 is TGTGCCAGCAGTATCCTCGGGGGCCTCACTGAAGCTTTCTTT. Encoded protein: CASSILGGLTEAFF.

The rearrangement joins TRBV6-1 to TRBJ1-2; 7 bases line up with TRBD1. The germline V gene encodes CDR1 MNHNS and CDR2 SASEGT. The V and J ends lost 8 bases and 2 bases, in that order; junction bases with no gene match: 5. The CDR3 is made up of 13 amino acids. The CDR3 sequence: CASGRDRNYGYTF. The DNA of the CDR3 is TGTGCCAGCGGACGGGACAGAAACTATGGCTACACCTTC.

This clonotype qualifies as large (0.1 to 1%). The chain recombines TRBV3-1 with TRBJ2-7; perhaps TRBD2 as D (5 bases). Germline V gene lookup returns CDR1 LGHDT and CDR2 YNNKEL (reference sequence). V dropped 3 bases and J dropped 6 bases, with 15 bases sitting between them. The CDR3 is 14 amino acids. For the CDR3, the DNA is TGTGCCAGCAGCCACTCTCACTTGGACTCCGAGCAGTACTTC. Translation: CASSHSHLDSEQYF.

A few counts support this clonotype. V is TRBV5-1 and J is TRBJ2-3, with D possibly TRBD2 on 5 matching bases. Between the trimmed V and J ends, which lost 1 base and 6 bases, there was a span of 15 bases. Per the germline V gene, CDR1 is SGHRS and CDR2 is YFSETQ. There are 15 residues in the CDR3. CDR3: CASSLPTPGIDTQYF. In nucleotides, the CDR3 is TGCGCCAGCAGCTTGCCGACGCCGGGGATCGATACGCAGTATTTT. Variable domain in full (rest from reference TRBV5-1 and TRBJ2-3): KAGVTQTPRYLIKTRGQQVTLSCSPISGHRSVSWYQQTPGQGLQFLFEYFSETQRNKGNFPGRFSGRQFSNSRSEMNVSTLELGDSALYLCASSLPTPGIDTQYFGPGTRLTVL.

This clonotype occurred a few times. The V gene is TRBV28, the J gene TRBJ2-2; 12 bases match TRBD1. CDR1 and CDR2 (germline): MDHEN, SYDVKM. This CDR3 has 16 amino acids. V shed 8 bases, J shed 3 bases, and the junction held 7 bases outside the gene matches. Written as DNA, the CDR3 is TGTGCCAGCCAGACCGGGACAGGGGGCTACACCGGGGAGCTGTTTTTT. Amino acids: CASQTGTGGYTGELFF.

This clonotype appeared a few times. The chain carries TRBV24-1 and TRBJ2-3; D remains ambiguous. Trimming cost V 4 bases and J 6 bases, with 16 bases left between them. CDR3 length: 15 amino acids. Looked up from germline, CDR1 is KGHDR and CDR2 is SFDVKD. The CDR3 nucleotides read TGTGCCACCAGTGAGGCGGCGAGAGGAGCGGATACGCAGTATTTT. It yields the protein CATSEAARGADTQYF.

This clonotype came up a few times. CDR3 DNA: TGTGCCAGCAGTCGTTCGGAGGGATATACCTACGAGCAGTACTTC. It codes for CASSRSEGYTYEQYF. This chain uses TRBV11-2 with TRBJ2-7; possibly TRBD2 for D (6 bases). CDR3 length: 15 amino acids. Looked up from germline, CDR1 is SGHAT and CDR2 is FQNNGV. The V end lost 6 bases, the J end lost 2 bases, and 17 bases lay between the germline ends.

This clonotype was seen only a few times. The chain links TRBV5-4 to TRBJ2-1; D gene ambiguous. V was pared by 2 bases and J by 4 bases, with 13 bases between. Per the germline V gene, CDR1 is SGHNT and CDR2 is YYREEE (reference sequence). CDR3 size: 15 residues. This CDR3 is CASSFSRLGYNEQFF. The CDR3 DNA is TGTGCCAGCAGCTTCTCCCGGCTAGGGTACAATGAGCAGTTCTTC.

V is TRBV11-2 and J is TRBJ1-1, with 7 bases matching TRBD1. V was pared by 2 bases and J by 2 bases, with 8 bases of the junction left unmatched. The germline V gene encodes CDR1 SGHAT and CDR2 FQNNGV. The CDR3 runs to 16 residues. CDR3 DNA sequence: TGTGCCAGCAGCTTAAGGTGGGGACAGAGAAACACTGAAGCTTTCTTT. Translated: CASSLRWGQRNTEAFF.

The chain uses TRBV9 and TRBJ2-2, with TRBD2 matching 10 bases. Germline CDR1 SGDLS, CDR2 YYNGEE. This CDR3 spans 14 amino acids. Trimming took 3 bases from V and 6 from J; bases not matched to a gene: 2. This CDR3 reads CASSAGLAAGELFF. In DNA form, the CDR3 reads TGTGCCAGCAGCGCTGGACTAGCGGCCGGGGAGCTGTTTTTT.

By sample fraction, this clonotype is large. The chain carries TRBV2 and TRBJ2-3, with D perhaps TRBD1 or TRBD2 (6 bases each). The length of the CDR3 is 15 residues. Germline CDR1 reads SNHLY; CDR2 reads FYNNEI. Deletions cut 5 bases from V and 0 bases from J, with 12 bases between. CDR3 nucleotide sequence: TGTGCCAGCAGTAGGGGGGACACTAGCACAGATACGCAGTATTTT. Its protein product is CASSRGDTSTDTQYF.

The rearrangement joins TRBV5-1 to TRBJ1-4, with unresolved D. The CDR3 sequence is 14 residues long. CDR1 is SGHRS and CDR2 is YFSETQ in the germline V gene. V was pared by 4 bases and J by 0 bases, with 7 bases between. The CDR3 nucleotides read TGCGCCAGCAGCCAACAGTCAACTAATGAAAAACTGTTTTTT. This translates into CASSQQSTNEKLFF.

Regarding this clonotype: The junction departs from germline at one end; a sequencing error may be responsible. V is TRBV6-1 and J is TRBJ2-7; D tentatively fits TRBD1 or TRBD2 (5 bases each). Germline V lookup: CDR1 MNHNS, CDR2 SASEGT. This CDR3 region has 14 residues. CDR3 DNA: TGTGCCAGCAGCGAAGGGACCTCCAACTACGAGCAGTACTTC. The encoded protein is CASSEGTSNYEQYF.

J is TRBJ1-3 and V is TRBV5-1; no reliable D call. V lost 0 bases and J lost 0, with 7 bases in between. The germline gives CDR1 SGHRS, CDR2 YFSETQ. The length of the CDR3 is 15 residues. In nucleotides, the CDR3 is TGCGCCAGCAGCTTGGAAGGGAACTCTGGAAACACCATATATTTT. This encodes CASSLEGNSGNTIYF. The complete variable domain, with remaining parts taken from reference TRBV5-1 and TRBJ1-3, reads KAGVTQTPRYLIKTRGQQVTLSCSPISGHRSVSWYQQTPGQGLQFLFEYFSETQRNKGNFPGRFSGRQFSNSRSEMNVSTLELGDSALYLCASSLEGNSGNTIYFGEGSWLTVV.